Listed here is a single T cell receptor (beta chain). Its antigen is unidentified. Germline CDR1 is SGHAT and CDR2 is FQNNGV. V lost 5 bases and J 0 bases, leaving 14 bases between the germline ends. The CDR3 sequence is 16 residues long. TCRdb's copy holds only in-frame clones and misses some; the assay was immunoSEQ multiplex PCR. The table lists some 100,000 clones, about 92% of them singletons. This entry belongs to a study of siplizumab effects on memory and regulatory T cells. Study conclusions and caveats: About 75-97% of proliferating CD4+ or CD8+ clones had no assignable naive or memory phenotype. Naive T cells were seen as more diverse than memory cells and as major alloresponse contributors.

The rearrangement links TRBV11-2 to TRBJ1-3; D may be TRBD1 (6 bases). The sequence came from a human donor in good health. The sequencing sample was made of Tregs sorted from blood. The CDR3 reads CASSQAQGYSGNTIYF. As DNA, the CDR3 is TGTGCCAGCAGCCAGGCACAGGGATACTCTGGAAACACCATATATTTT.